A selection of T cell receptor beta chains follows, all from one sample in a study of blood T cell repertoires in COVID-19. Measured with immunoSEQ multiplex PCR; TCRdb has only the in-frame clones, and not every one. The sample shows a few hundred thousand clones, approximately 86% of them seen only once. Sequenced sample: PBMCs or T cells enriched from blood (not recorded which). The source is a woman between 40 and 50 years old with acute COVID-19. CDR3s include the opening cysteine and the closing phenylalanine or tryptophan. Expanded clones are given a class, and other clones once, few, many or no size at all.

>TRBJ2-6|NA|TRBV21-1|16
CASSNRTLSGANVLTF
>TRBJ1-1|NA|TRBV5-1|15
CASSFGQGWNTEAFF
>TRBJ2-1|NA|TRBV19|14
CASSTATSRGEQFF
>TRBJ2-1|NA|TRBV28|14
CASSPPSGANEQFF
>TRBJ2-1|NA|TRBV13|16
CASSPRLAGGYNEQFF
>TRBJ2-1|few|TRBV18|14
CASSPSGTGNEQFF
>TRBJ2-1|NA|TRBV19|16
CASSIGTLRSYNEQFF
>TRBJ1-3|NA|TRBV30|15
CAWSRTGGSGNTIYF
>TRBJ2-7|once|TRBV20-1|11
CSATRAYEQYF
>TRBJ2-1|once|TRBV28|13
CASSYRGGHEQFF
>TRBJ2-7|NA|TRBV28|13
CASSLDRSNEQYF
>TRBJ1-1|NA|TRBV15|14
CATSTGQGETEAFF
>TRBJ1-5|NA|TRBV28|15
CASSSPTGVNQPQHF
>TRBJ1-1|NA|TRBV6-5|14
CASSLDRASSEAFF
>TRBJ2-5|NA|TRBV11-2|14
CASSPWTGGETQYF
>TRBJ2-1|NA|TRBV5-4|15
CASSFGGGSYNEQFF
>TRBJ2-7|once|TRBV6-2/TRBV6-3|13
CASSYSPLVEQYF
>TRBJ2-1|NA|TRBV7-2|17
CASSSPLGRGGNNEQFF
>TRBJ2-2|NA|TRBV7-7|17
CASSSLPGQGNTGELFF
>TRBJ2-7|NA|TRBV5-1|13
CASSSSGQYEQYF
>TRBJ1-2|NA|TRBV28|15
CASSLSTGGIYGYTF
>TRBJ2-1|NA|TRBV2|13
CASRGLAGNEQFF
>TRBJ2-4|NA|TRBV28|14
CASSLSGGQNIQYF
>TRBJ2-7|NA|TRBV21-1|14
CASSPRGVTYEQYF
>TRBJ2-7|NA|TRBV7-8|15
CASISRPSGTYEQYF
>TRBJ2-1|NA|TRBV28|16
CAGSSSGLGFGDEQFF
>TRBJ2-7|once|TRBV28|15
CASSLELPGAYEQYF
>TRBJ1-5|NA|TRBV30|13
CAWSQSSNQPQHF
>TRBJ2-7|NA|TRBV10-2|16
CASSEGGSGIFYEQYF
>TRBJ1-6|NA|TRBV11-3|18
CASSLAGGLSSYNSPLHF
>TRBJ2-2|few|TRBV4-1|15
CASGRLRGRDGELFF
>TRBJ2-4|NA|TRBV7-2|18
CASSPALDGASSKNIQYF
>TRBJ1-2|NA|TRBV7-9|13
CASSLVGDDGYTF
>TRBJ1-3|NA|TRBV11-3|15
CASSPWDSRGNTIYF
>TRBJ2-1|NA|TRBV28|13
CASRPTGVGEQFF
>TRBJ1-1|NA|TRBV7-9|15
CASSLNLVRDTEAFF
>TRBJ2-3|NA|TRBV28|14
CASSYPRRGDTQYF
>TRBJ1-2|NA|TRBV19|13
CASMARKDYGYTF
>TRBJ2-7|NA|TRBV5-1|14
CASSLTGSSYEQYF
>TRBJ2-3|NA|TRBV19|13
CASTKDRGNTQYF
>TRBJ2-5|NA|TRBV19|12
CASSIGRETQYF
>TRBJ2-2|few|TRBV7-3|14
CASSPYGQAGELFF
>TRBJ1-4|NA|TRBV7-9|14
CASSIGQINEKLFF
>TRBJ1-1|NA|TRBV5-1|15
CASSANIGGQTEAFF
>TRBJ1-6|NA|TRBV10-3|15
CAISRDAGYNSPLHF
>TRBJ2-7|NA|TRBV4-3|16
CASSQGMQGSSYEQYF
>TRBJ2-7|few|TRBV19|11
CATSRAYEQYF
>TRBJ2-7|NA|TRBV14|15
CASSQRGQKWYEQYF
>TRBJ2-7|NA|TRBV7-2|15
CASREIGTGRYEQYF
>TRBJ2-7|NA|TRBV6-2/TRBV6-3|14
CASSYSLLAAEQYF
>TRBJ1-2|once|TRBV9|15
CASSMGQGAAYGYTF
>TRBJ2-7|NA|TRBV7-2|12
CASSLPWGVQYF
>TRBJ2-3|NA|TRBV6-4|13
CASGTGGTDTQYF
>TRBJ1-3|NA|TRBV7-9|16
CASSSRRQGGGNTIYF